This T cell receptor (beta chain) stems from a study of T cell responses to AZD1222 COVID-19 vaccine. On the study more broadly: Second-dose groups at about 4 or about 12 weeks were pooled.

TCRdb's table, derived via immunoSEQ multiplex PCR, lists solely in-frame clones and lacks some. The data hold more than 90,000 clones, with roughly four fifths observed a single time. With regard to this clone: The antigen is not known.

Germline V lookup: CDR1 LGHNA, CDR2 YNFKEQ. Trimming pared 0 bases from V and 0 bases from J, leaving 12 bases between. The CDR3 contains 17 residues. General study points: Clonal diversity was possibly underestimated; the donors were predominantly white British and more often female. Compared with day 0, the breadth and depth of the Spike-specific TCR repertoire rose significantly after two doses of AZD1222. Close to half of all spike-specific TCRs reportedly target regions of the variants that are unmutated.

The sample was peripheral blood, taken on day 0 of AZD1222 vaccination. V and J are TRBV4-2 and TRBJ2-1; the D is unclear. The clonotype originates from an adult in good health. This CDR3 is CASSQETAESSYNEQFF. In nucleotides, the CDR3 is TGTGCCAGCAGCCAAGAAACAGCAGAGAGCTCCTACAATGAGCAGTTCTTC.